This paragraph covers one T cell receptor (beta chain) sequence. Germline V gene data show CDR1 as MNHEY and CDR2 as SMNVEV (reference sequence). This CDR3 has 13 residues. The V end was cut by 4 bases, the J end by 5 bases, with 11 bases between. The sample is drawn from a study of control samples from healthy donors and cancer patients. Only in-frame clones appear in the TCRdb table, and some are missing; sequencing was by immunoSEQ multiplex PCR. The repertoire holds tens of thousands of clones, with roughly nine tenths as singletons. V gene TRBV27 combines with J gene TRBJ1-1; TRBD1 might be the D (6 bases). Source material: PBMCs. This sequence originates from a middle-aged man with colorectal cancer. The CDR3 DNA follows: TGTGCCAGCAGTTACACAGGGCAAACTGAAGCTTTCTTT. This gives the protein CASSYTGQTEAFF.